These T cell receptor beta chains were read from a single sample in a study of cytomegalovirus exposure and HLA in healthy donors. Sequencing was performed with immunoSEQ multiplex PCR; in TCRdb, only in-frame clones are kept and a portion is missing. The table shows approximately 98,000 clones, with around 74% occurring only once. The sample consisted of PBMCs. These receptors all come from a male donor in good health and CMV-seronegative. CDR3s leave out the opening cysteine and the closing phenylalanine or tryptophan. Each record gives: clone size, V gene, CDR3 protein. Clone sizes are given selectively: once, few, many, or a class where the clone is expanded.

abundance: .
v_gene: TRBV7-2
CDR3aa: ASSYYSGTNYEQY

abundance: .
v_gene: TRBV27
CDR3aa: APGPEDGYT

abundance: .
v_gene: TRBV4-2
CDR3aa: ASSQEQGISYEQY

abundance: .
v_gene: TRBV6-1
CDR3aa: ASSVAGLDSYEQY

abundance: .
v_gene: TRBV6-5
CDR3aa: ASSLAGGSGTQY

abundance: many
v_gene: TRBV6-4
CDR3aa: ASSESPSTDTQY

abundance: .
v_gene: TRBV10-3
CDR3aa: AIRGTGETQY

abundance: .
v_gene: TRBV25-1
CDR3aa: ASRTGQETQY

abundance: .
v_gene: TRBV5-6
CDR3aa: ASTSFGPGGELF

abundance: .
v_gene: TRBV6-5
CDR3aa: ASSYSNRPGSMGYT

abundance: .
v_gene: TRBV5-1
CDR3aa: ASSNGLAGVRTQY

abundance: .
v_gene: TRBV7-9
CDR3aa: ASSSQGGYQETQY

abundance: .
v_gene: TRBV28
CDR3aa: ASSLWGGTSGRTDTQY

abundance: .
v_gene: TRBV5-4
CDR3aa: ASSPLAGGFYNEQF

abundance: once
v_gene: TRBV9
CDR3aa: ASSVFHRGAGAGKYNEQF

abundance: .
v_gene: TRBV11-1
CDR3aa: ASSRTGNTGELF

abundance: few
v_gene: TRBV6-5
CDR3aa: ASSQQGTFSYEQY

abundance: .
v_gene: TRBV30
CDR3aa: AWSVAAGGRGEKLF